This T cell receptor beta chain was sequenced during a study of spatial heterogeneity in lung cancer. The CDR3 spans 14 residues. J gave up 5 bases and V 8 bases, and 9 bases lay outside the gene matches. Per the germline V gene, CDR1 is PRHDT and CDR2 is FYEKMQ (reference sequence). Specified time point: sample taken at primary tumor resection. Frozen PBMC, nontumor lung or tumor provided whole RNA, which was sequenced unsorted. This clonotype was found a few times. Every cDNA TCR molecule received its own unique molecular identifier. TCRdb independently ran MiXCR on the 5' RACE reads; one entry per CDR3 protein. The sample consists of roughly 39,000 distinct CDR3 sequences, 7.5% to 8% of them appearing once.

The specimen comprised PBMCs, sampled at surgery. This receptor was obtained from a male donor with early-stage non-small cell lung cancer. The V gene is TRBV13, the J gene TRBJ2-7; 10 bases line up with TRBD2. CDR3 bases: TGTGCCAGCGGAGGGAGACTAGCGGGTCACGAGCAGTACTTC. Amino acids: CASGGRLAGHEQYF.